This T cell receptor beta chain was sequenced in a study of blood T cell repertoires in COVID-19. Turning to the study itself: Sample material is recorded as cDNA or gDNA derived from T cells, B-cell-depleted T cells, or PBMCs.

Authors' data handling: Researchers report that nucleated cell counts were estimated from reference gene primer amplification. TCRdb's copy holds only in-frame clones and misses some; the assay was immunoSEQ multiplex PCR. That table furnishes V, J and clone size, whereas the DNA furnished D and trimming. Of a few hundred thousand clones in the sample, approximately 85% were seen once. CDR1 LGHDT and CDR2 YNNKEL come from the germline V gene (reference sequence). The CDR3 has 13 amino acids. V dropped 4 bases and J dropped 1 base, with 7 bases sitting between them. This clonotype was obtained from a woman aged 70 to 79 with acute or convalescent COVID-19. The sequenced sample was peripheral blood. The chain recombines TRBV3-1 (or the pseudogene TRBV3-2) with TRBJ1-2, with D uncertain. The CDR3 coding sequence is TGTGCCAGCAGCCCGGGAGTTAACTATGGCTACACCTTC. It codes for CASSPGVNYGYTF.